One sample yielded the 19 T cell receptor beta chains listed below, sequenced in a study of human thymus T cells. Repertoires were generated with immunoSEQ multiplex PCR, while TCRdb's copy carries only in-frame clones and drops some. The sample holds about 60,000 clones, 94% seen once. Sample: blood. The receptors come from a boy younger than two with a congenital heart defect but otherwise immunologically healthy.

This chain joins TRBV21-1 and TRBJ1-1. TRBV21-1 is labeled a pseudogene. This CDR3 spans 13 amino acids. The CDR3 here is CASFPLRNTEAFF. CDR3 nucleotides: TGTGCCAGCTTTCCCCTTAGGAACACTGAAGCTTTCTTT.

The chain couples TRBV4-3 to TRBJ1-4; tentatively, D is TRBD1 (6 bases). This CDR3 spans 14 amino acids. Germline V lookup: CDR1 LGHNA, CDR2 YSLEER. Trimming cost V 0 bases and J 7 bases, with 9 bases left between them. CDR3 protein: CASSQDPGAEKLFF. In DNA, the CDR3 is TGCGCCAGCAGCCAAGATCCGGGGGCTGAAAAACTGTTTTTT.

The V and J genes are TRBV28 and TRBJ2-5, with 9 bases that match TRBD2. Germline assignment: CDR1 MDHEN and CDR2 SYDVKM. The ends lost 2 bases at V and 1 base at J; junction bases unmatched: 2. The CDR3 has 15 amino acids. CDR3 in amino acids: CASSLPAGGQETQYF. The CDR3 DNA reads as TGTGCCAGCAGTTTACCAGCGGGAGGCCAAGAGACCCAGTACTTC.

The genes are TRBV6-7 and TRBJ2-1; 10 positions match TRBD2. Being an ORF, TRBV6-7 has a function that is uncertain. J was trimmed by 4 bases and V by 4 bases; bases with no gene match: 4. This CDR3 spans 15 amino acids. The DNA of the CDR3 is TGTGCCAGCAGTTTCACTAGCGGGGTGTACAATGAGCAGTTCTTC. This codes for CASSFTSGVYNEQFF.

The gene calls are TRBV18 and TRBJ2-2, with a possible D match to TRBD1 (5 bases). This CDR3 has 15 amino acids. Per the germline V gene, CDR1 is KGHSH and CDR2 is LQKENI. The V gene lost 1 base and the J gene lost 4 bases, with 10 bases spanning the gap. CDR3 nucleotide sequence: TGTGCCAGCTCACCACAGGGGCAAGGCACCGGGGAGCTGTTTTTT. It encodes CASSPQGQGTGELFF.

The chain uses TRBV30 and TRBJ1-1, with D hard to call. V was trimmed by 4 bases and J by 9 bases, leaving 9 bases between them. This CDR3 region has 10 residues. Germline values: CDR1 GTSNPN, CDR2 SVGIG (reference sequence). The CDR3, as DNA: TGTGCCTGGATCCTGAGAAAAGCTTTCTTT. As protein: CAWILRKAFF.

This chain joins TRBV19 and TRBJ1-5; D gene uncertain. The CDR3 extends over 13 amino acids. Trimming pared 7 bases from V and 11 bases from J, leaving 18 bases between. Germline V gene data show CDR1 as LNHDA and CDR2 as SQIVND (reference sequence). The CDR3 region is CASKAFPFAAQHF. As DNA, the CDR3 is TGTGCCAGTAAGGCGTTTCCTTTTGCAGCCCAGCATTTT.

The rearrangement links TRBV15 to TRBJ2-6, with TRBD1 matching over 8 bases. The CDR3 consists of 15 residues. V gave up 3 bases and J gave up 2 bases; unmatched junction bases: 0. Germline CDR1 reads LNHNV; CDR2 reads YYDKDF (reference sequence). Written as DNA, the CDR3 is TGTGCCACCAGCAGGGACAGGGCTGGGGCCAACGTCCTGACTTTC. Its protein product is CATSRDRAGANVLTF.

This rearrangement joins TRBV2 to TRBJ2-4, with 11 bases identical to TRBD2. The germline gives CDR1 SNHLY, CDR2 FYNNEI. J gave up 8 bases and V 4 bases, and 7 bases lay outside the gene matches. This CDR3 comprises 15 residues. The CDR3: CASSAASGGSDIQYF. The DNA of the CDR3 is TGTGCCAGCAGTGCTGCTAGCGGGGGGTCGGACATTCAGTACTTC.

The V gene is TRBV11-2, the J gene TRBJ2-2; 10 nucleotides agree with TRBD2. The CDR3 contains 16 residues. After removal of 5 bases from V and 4 bases from J, the junction contained 7 bases not matched to a gene. The germline V gene has CDR1 SGHAT and CDR2 FQNNGV. The CDR3 region is CASSTLAGGITGELFF. In DNA, the CDR3 is TGTGCCAGCAGCACTTTAGCGGGGGGCATCACCGGGGAGCTGTTTTTT.

This chain connects TRBV6-4 to TRBJ1-1; TRBD1 matches at 7 bases. V lost 8 bases and J lost 1; bases outside the gene matches: 4. This CDR3 spans 13 amino acids. Germline CDR1 and CDR2: MRHNA and SNTAGT. The DNA of the CDR3 is TGTGCCAGCCCGGACAGGACGAACACTGAAGCTTTCTTT. It codes for CASPDRTNTEAFF.

The chain joins TRBV9 to TRBJ2-5, with TRBD2 matching 15 bases. Per the germline V gene, CDR1 is SGDLS and CDR2 is YYNGEE. The CDR3 covers 15 residues. The V segment lost 4 bases and the J segment 4 bases; nucleotides outside the gene matches: 2. CDR3 region: CASSPGLAGGETQYF. For the CDR3, the DNA is TGTGCCAGCAGCCCGGGACTAGCGGGAGGAGAGACCCAGTACTTC.

For the CDR3, the DNA is TGTGCCAGCAGTTACAGTGGGCGCCCCTCCTACGAGCAGTACTTC. It encodes CASSYSGRPSYEQYF. This chain connects TRBV6-6 to TRBJ2-7; D call uncertain. The V end was cut by 2 bases, the J end by 0 bases, with 11 bases between. The CDR3 totals 15 residues. The germline CDR1 and CDR2 sequences are MNHNY and SVGAGI (reference sequence).

This clone was seen a single time. This rearrangement joins TRBV21-1 to TRBJ1-1. TRBV21-1 constitutes a pseudogene. The CDR3 sequence is 16 residues long. CDR3 residues: CASSRVLATHRTEAFF. The CDR3 nucleotides are TGTGCCAGCAGCCGGGTCTTAGCTACACATCGCACTGAAGCTTTCTTT.

This chain joins TRBV5-4 and TRBJ1-4, with 7 bases matching TRBD1. CDR1 and CDR2 from the germline V gene are SGHNT and YYREEE (reference sequence). With 1 base clipped from V and 0 bases from J, the junction kept 3 bases outside the gene matches. The CDR3 is 16 residues long. The CDR3 DNA is TGTGCCAGCAGCTTGAAAGGGGGCACAACTAATGAAAAACTGTTTTTT. Translated: CASSLKGGTTNEKLFF. The variable domain in full, completed from reference TRBV5-4 and TRBJ1-4, reads ETGVTQSPTHLIKTRGQQVTLRCSSQSGHNTVSWYQQALGQGPQFIFQYYREEENGRGNFPPRFSGLQFPNYSSELNVNALELDDSALYLCASSLKGGTTNEKLFFGSGTQLSVL.

The J gene is TRBJ2-3, the V gene TRBV29-1, with 8 bases lining up with TRBD2. V was pared by 5 bases and J by 2 bases, with 6 bases of the junction left unmatched. CDR1 is SQVTM and CDR2 is ANQGSEA in the germline V gene. The CDR3 runs 14 residues. The chain's CDR3 is CSVSREGYTDTQYF. The CDR3 region has the DNA TGCAGCGTTTCCCGGGAGGGGTACACAGATACGCAGTATTTT.

V is TRBV19 and J is TRBJ2-2; D might be TRBD1 (6 bases). The length of the CDR3 is 15 residues. CDR1 is LNHDA and CDR2 is SQIVND in the germline V gene (reference sequence). Between the trimmed V and J ends, which lost 7 bases and 3 bases, there was a span of 15 bases. The CDR3 DNA is TGTGCCAGTACCAAATTCCAGGGGTACACCGGGGAGCTGTTTTTT. Protein product: CASTKFQGYTGELFF. The whole variable domain, remainder taken from reference TRBV19 and TRBJ2-2, is DGGITQSPKYLFRKEGQNVTLSCEQNLNHDAMYWYRQDPGQGLRLIYYSQIVNDFQKGDIAEGYSVSREKKESFPLTVTSAQKNPTAFYLCASTKFQGYTGELFFGEGSRLTVL.

The chain has TRBV7-9 and TRBJ2-1; D gene unclear. Per the germline V gene, CDR1 is SEHNR and CDR2 is FQNEAQ (reference sequence). V was pared by 5 bases and J by 10 bases, with 9 bases between. The CDR3 sequence is 11 residues long. Here the CDR3 reads CASSLLSEQFF. Written as DNA, the CDR3 is TGTGCCAGCAGCCTTTTATCCGAGCAGTTCTTC.

The CDR3 nucleotides are TGTGCCAGCAGCCCTAGCGGAGTTAGCACAGATACGCAGTATTTT. As protein: CASSPSGVSTDTQYF. The rearrangement uses TRBV7-9 and TRBJ2-3, with 7 bases aligning to TRBD2. There are 15 residues in the CDR3. The J segment lost 0 bases and the V segment lost 5 bases, leaving 5 bases of the junction unmatched. CDR1 SEHNR and CDR2 FQNEAQ come from the germline V gene (reference sequence).